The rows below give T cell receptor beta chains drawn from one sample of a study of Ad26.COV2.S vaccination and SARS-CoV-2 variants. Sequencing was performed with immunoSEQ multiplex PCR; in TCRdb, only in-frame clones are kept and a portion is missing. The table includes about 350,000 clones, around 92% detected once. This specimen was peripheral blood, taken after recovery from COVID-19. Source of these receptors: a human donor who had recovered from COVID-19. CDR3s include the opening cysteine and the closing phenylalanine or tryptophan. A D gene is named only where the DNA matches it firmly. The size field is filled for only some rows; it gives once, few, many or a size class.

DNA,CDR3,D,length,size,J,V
TGTGCCAGCAGCTCTCCCCGACAGAGTAGCACAGATACGCAGTATTTT,CASSSPRQSSTDTQYF,.,16,.,TRBJ2-3,TRBV27
TGTGCCAGCAGTGCCCGGGGGGATGAAGCTTTCTTT,CASSARGDEAFF,.,12,.,TRBJ1-1,TRBV2
TGTGCCAGCAGCTTAAGCGGGAACACTGAAGCTTTCTTT,CASSLSGNTEAFF,.,13,.,TRBJ1-1,TRBV7-8
TGTGCCAGGGGGCAGCACACTGAAGCTTTCTTT,CARGQHTEAFF,.,11,.,TRBJ1-1,TRBV6-4
TGTGCCAGCAGCTTGCCGGGGGGGAGGTACCAAGAGACCCAGTACTTC,CASSLPGGRYQETQYF,TRBD2,16,.,TRBJ2-5,TRBV5-4
TGTGCCAGCAGTTTGAGACAGGGGCCCGGGGAGCTGTTTTTT,CASSLRQGPGELFF,TRBD1,14,.,TRBJ2-2,TRBV7-6
TGTGCCAGCAGTTACTCCCGAGGAGCAGATCAGCCCCAGCATTTT,CASSYSRGADQPQHF,.,15,.,TRBJ1-5,TRBV6-5
TGTGCCAGCAGCTTAACCCGGCCCACAGATACGCAGTATTTT,CASSLTRPTDTQYF,.,14,.,TRBJ2-3,TRBV7-2
TGTGCCAGCAGCTACGGACTAGCGGATAGCAATGAGCAGTTCTTC,CASSYGLADSNEQFF,TRBD2,15,.,TRBJ2-1,TRBV5-6
TGTGCCAGCAGCTTAGCCCAAGTCGGGGAGCTGTTTTTT,CASSLAQVGELFF,.,13,few,TRBJ2-2,TRBV7-6
TGTGCCAGCAGCCAAAAGAGGGGCCCCGCGGGGGGGACAGATACGCAGTATTTT,CASSQKRGPAGGTDTQYF,TRBD2,18,.,TRBJ2-3,TRBV4-2
TGTGCCAGCAGTTTCTCCCCGGTTAGCAATCAGCCCCAGCATTTT,CASSFSPVSNQPQHF,.,15,.,TRBJ1-5,TRBV28
TGTGCCAGCAGCCAAGTAGCGGGGGGGAACACAGATACGCAGTATTTT,CASSQVAGGNTDTQYF,TRBD2,16,.,TRBJ2-3,TRBV3-1/TRBV3-2
TGTGCCACCAGCACGGCAGGGGTGGGCTACGAGCAGTACTTC,CATSTAGVGYEQYF,.,14,.,TRBJ2-7,TRBV15
TGTGCCAGCAGCGTAGCCCTGATGGGGGATAGCGATGAGCAGTTCTTC,CASSVALMGDSDEQFF,.,16,.,TRBJ2-1,TRBV9
TGTGCCAGCGAAGAGGACCCTAGCTCCTATAATTCACCCCTCCACTTT,CASEEDPSSYNSPLHF,.,16,.,TRBJ1-6,TRBV2
TGCGCCAGCAGCTTGGGCGAGGGTTTTGGCTACACCTTC,CASSLGEGFGYTF,.,13,.,TRBJ1-2,TRBV5-1
TGTGCCAGCAGCTTAAGGGAGAGGTCAGATACGCAGTATTTT,CASSLRERSDTQYF,.,14,.,TRBJ2-3,TRBV7-2
TGTGCCAGCAGCCTCACCAGGGTACCCGGGGAGCTGTTTTTT,CASSLTRVPGELFF,.,14,.,TRBJ2-2,TRBV7-6
TGTGCCAGAAGCGACGGACAGGATTATGGCTACACCTTC,CARSDGQDYGYTF,TRBD1,13,once,TRBJ1-2,TRBV5-3
TGTGCCAGCAGCCGAGGAGGACTAGCGGGAGCCTACAATGAGCAGTTCTTC,CASSRGGLAGAYNEQFF,TRBD2,17,.,TRBJ2-1,TRBV4-2
TGTGCCACCACCGGGGCAGAACAAGAGACCCAGTACTTC,CATTGAEQETQYF,.,13,.,TRBJ2-5,TRBV19
TGTGCCAGCAGCTTAGGACGGGATCAGCCCCAGCATTTT,CASSLGRDQPQHF,.,13,.,TRBJ1-5,TRBV7-9
TGCGCCAGCAGCCCTGAATCGACAGAATCCTACGAGCAGTACTTC,CASSPESTESYEQYF,.,15,.,TRBJ2-7,TRBV5-1
TGTGCCAGCAGCCAAGACCGGTTCTATGGCTACACCTTC,CASSQDRFYGYTF,.,13,.,TRBJ1-2,TRBV14
TGTGCCAGCAGCTTCGGGACACGAAAAGGGAGCAATCAGCCCCAGCATTTT,CASSFGTRKGSNQPQHF,.,17,few,TRBJ1-5,TRBV7-8
TGTGCCAGCAGCCAACAGGGGAACACTGAAGCTTTCTTT,CASSQQGNTEAFF,.,13,.,TRBJ1-1,TRBV5-4
TGTGCCAGCAGATCGGGACTAGCGGGGGGGAACACCGGGGAGCTGTTTTTT,CASRSGLAGGNTGELFF,TRBD2,17,.,TRBJ2-2,TRBV5-4
TGTGCCAGCAGCACCGGGCCAATGGGGGCATATGGCTACACCTTC,CASSTGPMGAYGYTF,.,15,.,TRBJ1-2,TRBV7-6
TGTGCCAGCAGCTTGTATGGGGGGATATTCGGCAGCAATCAGCCCCAGCATTTT,CASSLYGGIFGSNQPQHF,.,18,once,TRBJ1-5,TRBV5-6
TGTGCCAGCAGTTACGCCCCGGGGTACAATGAGCAGTTCTTC,CASSYAPGYNEQFF,.,14,.,TRBJ2-1,TRBV6-5
TGTGCCAGCAGTAGCGGACAGGGAAGTTTCTATGGCTACACCTTC,CASSSGQGSFYGYTF,TRBD1,15,.,TRBJ1-2,TRBV27
TGTGCCAGCAGTGAAGCGGTCGGGGTGACGAACTATGGCTACACCTTC,CASSEAVGVTNYGYTF,.,16,.,TRBJ1-2,TRBV2
TGCGCCAGCAGCTTGTTCCAAGAGACCCAGTACTTC,CASSLFQETQYF,.,12,.,TRBJ2-5,TRBV5-1
TGTGCCAGCAGCTCCCCATCCAGCTATGGCTACACCTTC,CASSSPSSYGYTF,.,13,.,TRBJ1-2,TRBV11-2
TGTGCCAGCAGTTTCGGACAGCTCACAGATACGCAGTATTTT,CASSFGQLTDTQYF,.,14,.,TRBJ2-3,TRBV6-6
TGTGCCAGCAGCCACACAAGACAGGGTATCACTAATGAAAAACTGTTTTTT,CASSHTRQGITNEKLFF,TRBD1,17,.,TRBJ1-4,TRBV3-1/TRBV3-2
TGTGCCAGCACGAGGGGGGCCCCCCACGATGGAAACACCATATATTTT,CASTRGAPHDGNTIYF,.,16,.,TRBJ1-3,TRBV5-4
TGTGCCAGCAGCGGTCCCGGGACAGGGGGCGATTCCACTGGAAACACCATATATTTT,CASSGPGTGGDSTGNTIYF,TRBD1,19,.,TRBJ1-3,TRBV9
TGTGCCAGTAGTCCCCCAATATCTGGAAACACCATATATTTT,CASSPPISGNTIYF,.,14,.,TRBJ1-3,TRBV19
TGTGCCAGCAGTGAAGCCCGGGACCCCCGTCGTAAAGGCTATGGCTACACCTTC,CASSEARDPRRKGYGYTF,.,18,.,TRBJ1-2,TRBV2
TGTGCCAGCAAGGGGAAGGGGCCAACCTACGAGCAGTACTTC,CASKGKGPTYEQYF,.,14,.,TRBJ2-7,TRBV27
TGCGCCAGCAGCTTCTTGGGACAGGGTGGACTAGAGACCCAGTACTTC,CASSFLGQGGLETQYF,TRBD1,16,.,TRBJ2-5,TRBV5-1
TGTGCCAGCAGCTTGGGAAGGGCCCCTAACTATGGCTACACCTTC,CASSLGRAPNYGYTF,.,15,.,TRBJ1-2,TRBV5-4
TGTGCCAGCAGTTATTTTGAGGGGGGGAACACCGGGGAGCTGTTTTTT,CASSYFEGGNTGELFF,.,16,.,TRBJ2-2,TRBV6-6
TGTGCCAGCAGTTATATGGGACAGGAGAACAATGAGCAGTTCTTC,CASSYMGQENNEQFF,TRBD1,15,.,TRBJ2-1,TRBV5-4
TGTGCCAGCAGTTGGGGGACATTATACGAGCAGTACTTC,CASSWGTLYEQYF,.,13,.,TRBJ2-7,TRBV12-3/TRBV12-4
TGTGCCAGCAGCTTAACTAGCGGGGGGTGGGGAGAGACCCAGTACTTC,CASSLTSGGWGETQYF,TRBD2,16,.,TRBJ2-5,TRBV7-2
TGTGCCAGCAGCTTGCCGGGGTACGAGCAGTACTTC,CASSLPGYEQYF,.,12,.,TRBJ2-7,TRBV5-4
TGTGCCAGCAGCTTAGGTACAGCGGCAGATACGCAGTATTTT,CASSLGTAADTQYF,.,14,.,TRBJ2-3,TRBV7-6
TGTGCCAAAAGGACTAACAATGAGCAGTTCTTC,CAKRTNNEQFF,.,11,.,TRBJ2-1,TRBV2